This T cell receptor (beta chain) was identified during a study of metastatic and nonmetastatic thyroid tumors. The wider study: The comparison covered peripheral blood and tumor or nodule tissue in malignant and benign thyroid patients.

TCRdb re-called the PCR reads through MiXCR. The profile shows roughly 20,000 clones, roughly a third of them singletons. Remarks on this clone: Antigen unknown.

Trimming removed 6 bases from V and 5 bases from J, with 19 bases in between. This CDR3 is built from 15 residues. CDR1 SGHAT and CDR2 FQDESV come from the germline V gene (reference sequence). No treatment of any kind had been given to any patient before thyroid surgery. Study-wide points: Across blood and tumor, TCR beta diversity in malignant thyroid tumors was reportedly significantly higher than in benign nodules.

Sequences were obtained from blood. The chain has TRBV11-1 and TRBJ2-5; a weak D match, TRBD2 (6 bases). The source of this sequence is a female donor with papillary thyroid cancer or a benign thyroid nodule (not recorded which). Some clones in this sample may be carry-over from other donors' samples. CDR3 DNA: TGTGCCAGCAGGTCTAGCGAGATGGGTCGGGAGACCCAGTACTTC. Residues: CASRSSEMGRETQYF.